This TCR beta chain was observed in a study of blood T cell repertoires in COVID-19. Study-level information: COVID-19 samples, acute and convalescent, were from the United States, Italy and Spain. PBMCs, B-cell-depleted T cells, or T cells were the source of the cDNA or gDNA that made up the material.

Under the authors' procedure: Estimated nucleated cell counts came from reference gene primer amplification. Using immunoSEQ multiplex PCR, the repertoire was profiled, and TCRdb retains in-frame clones only, with some absent. The DNA gave D and trimming, while V, J and clone size come from that table. The table records roughly 200,000 clones, 70% to 90% of them present only once. This CDR3 is built from 16 residues. The germline V gene has CDR1 MGHDK and CDR2 SYGVNS. V dropped 5 bases and J dropped 4 bases, with 20 bases sitting between them. The source material was peripheral blood. This TCR was sampled from an elderly man with acute or convalescent COVID-19. The rearrangement uses TRBV25-1 and TRBJ1-2, with D possibly being TRBD1 (5 bases). CDR3 protein: CASSPGGGVGSYGYTF. CDR3 DNA sequence: TGTGCCAGCAGTCCAGGTGGAGGGGTCGGTAGCTATGGCTACACCTTC.